The sequence of this TCR beta chain was determined in a study of T cell changes during pregnancy in multiple sclerosis. The assay was immunoSEQ multiplex PCR, and TCRdb's table has in-frame clones only and misses some. In the table there are tens of thousands of clones, 70% to 90% of which are singletons. Here the sequenced sample was peripheral blood, taken in the first trimester of pregnancy. The receptor was derived from a female donor with multiple sclerosis, enrolled in a pregnancy study.

The CDR3 region has the DNA TGTGCCAGCAGTTCCCCGACTGCGAGCTCCTACGAGCAGTACTTC. This translates into CASSSPTASSYEQYF. The chain employs TRBV6-5 and TRBJ2-7; D is uncertain. CDR3 length: 15 residues. Germline V lookup: CDR1 MNHEY, CDR2 SVGAGI. V was trimmed by 4 bases and J by 0 bases, leaving 13 bases between them.